What follows are 29 T cell receptor beta chains derived from one specimen sequenced in a study of vaccination effects on CD4 cells after COVID-19. Generated by immunoSEQ multiplex PCR, the TCRdb table keeps only in-frame clones and is missing some. The table records about 48,000 clones, 50% to 80% of them present only once. Antigens of these TCRs are unknown. Isolating CD4+ T cells followed less than 12 days of culture. The sample in question was CD4+ T cells from PBMCs cultured without peptide, obtained before COVID-19 vaccination. The source of these receptors is a human donor who received a COVID-19 vaccine.

This chain connects TRBV5-4 to TRBJ1-1; D unclear. The CDR3 contains 11 residues. Trimming stripped 4 bases from V and 3 bases from J, with 4 bases between. Germline loops: CDR1 SGHNT, CDR2 YYREEE (reference sequence). The CDR3 spells CASSRDTEAFF. The DNA for the CDR3 is TGTGCCAGCAGCCGAGACACTGAAGCTTTCTTT.

The gene calls are TRBV2 and TRBJ2-1; 12 bases fit TRBD2. CDR3 length: 18 residues. J lost 0 bases, V lost 6 bases, and 9 bases had no gene match. Germline values: CDR1 SNHLY, CDR2 FYNNEI. CDR3 DNA sequence: TGTGCCAGCAGGGAGGGACTAGCGGGCCAAAGCTCCTACAATGAGCAGTTCTTC. Translation: CASREGLAGQSSYNEQFF.

This clone turned up a few times. The CDR3: CAWSIRFGGQGYSYEQYF. For the CDR3, the DNA is TGTGCCTGGAGTATACGATTCGGGGGACAGGGATATAGCTACGAGCAGTACTTC. The chain joins TRBV30 to TRBJ2-7, with 9 bases lining up with TRBD1. The CDR3 is 18 residues long. The junction had 17 bases not matched to a gene; V was cut back by 2 bases and J by 3 bases. Germline assignment: CDR1 GTSNPN and CDR2 SVGIG (reference sequence).

This sequence joins TRBV16 and TRBJ1-4, with 10 bases matching TRBD1. The CDR3 loop spans 19 amino acids. V shed 4 bases and J 7 bases; nucleotides not matched to a gene: 18. CDR1 and CDR2 (germline): KGHSY, FQNENV. The CDR3 region has the DNA TGTGCCAGCAGCCCGCTACCGGGACAGGGGAATAAGGAGGGTGAAAAACTGTTTTTT. Translation: CASSPLPGQGNKEGEKLFF. The variable domain in full, with the rest retrieved from reference TRBV16 and TRBJ1-4, is GEEVAQTPKHLVRGEGQKAKLYCAPIKGHSYVFWYQQVLKNEFKFLISFQNENVFDETGMPKERFSAKCLPNSPCSLEIQATKLEDSAVYFCASSPLPGQGNKEGEKLFFGSGTQLSVL.

This clone appeared a few times. V usage is TRBV5-1 and J usage is TRBJ2-1; 9 bases line up with TRBD1. V dropped 3 bases and J dropped 8; count of bases not matched to a gene: 9. CDR1 and CDR2 (germline): SGHRS, YFSETQ. The CDR3 length is 15 residues. The CDR3 sequence is CASSSSGDRVHEQFF. The CDR3 DNA sequence: TGCGCCAGCAGCTCCTCTGGGGACAGGGTCCATGAGCAGTTCTTC.

The J gene is TRBJ2-7, the V gene TRBV6-6; D might be TRBD1 (5 bases). The ends were cut back, 6 bases at V and 1 base at J, with 16 bases in the middle. This CDR3 has 15 amino acids. Germline loops: CDR1 MNHNY, CDR2 SVGAGI (reference sequence). For the CDR3, the DNA is TGTGCCAGCAGCCCTAGACAGCTTTTATCCTACGAGCAGTACTTC. It translates to CASSPRQLLSYEQYF.

V gene TRBV5-5 combines with J gene TRBJ1-5, with 8 nucleotides matching TRBD1. Germline V lookup: CDR1 SGHKS, CDR2 YYEKEE (reference sequence). The CDR3 loop spans 15 amino acids. V gave up 4 bases and J gave up 4 bases; unmatched junction bases: 7. CDR3 sequence (DNA): TGTGCCAGCAGCACAGGACAGGGTCTGAATCAGCCCCAGCATTTT. It is translated as CASSTGQGLNQPQHF.

The DNA of the CDR3 is TGTGCCAGCTCACCATTAAGGGGTTCCTACGAGCAGTACTTC. As protein: CASSPLRGSYEQYF. The V call is TRBV18, the J call TRBJ2-7, with D possibly matching TRBD1 (5 bases). The length of the CDR3 is 14 residues. The germline V gene has CDR1 KGHSH and CDR2 LQKENI. The V end was cut by 2 bases, the J end by 1 base, with 9 bases between.

This clone was seen only a few times. The V call is TRBV2, the J call TRBJ2-1; D gene uncertain. V shed 5 bases and J shed 14 bases, with 16 bases lying between them. Germline assignment: CDR1 SNHLY and CDR2 FYNNEI. The CDR3 contains 12 residues. CDR3 sequence: CASSNEGSGKFF. As DNA, the CDR3 is TGTGCCAGCAGTAATGAAGGGTCGGGCAAGTTCTTC.

V usage is TRBV9 and J usage is TRBJ2-5, with no clear D. The germline V and J ends were trimmed by 0 bases and 1 base, with 4 bases remaining between them. The CDR3 has 13 residues. Germline V gene lookup returns CDR1 SGDLS and CDR2 YYNGEE. The CDR3 nucleotides are TGTGCCAGCAGCGTAGGTTTCCAAGAGACCCAGTACTTC. Translating it yields CASSVGFQETQYF.

In this sample, this clone turned up once. The chain couples TRBV28 to TRBJ2-2; D might be TRBD1 or TRBD2, each matching 6 bases. Trimming stripped 11 bases from V and 6 bases from J, with 16 bases between. The CDR3 covers 13 residues. The germline V gene has CDR1 MDHEN and CDR2 SYDVKM. The CDR3, as DNA: TGTGCCCTCGAGGGGGAGGTGGCCGGGGAGCTGTTTTTT. Translating it yields CALEGEVAGELFF.

The gene calls are TRBV7-9 and TRBJ2-3; TRBD2 matches at 10 bases. V lost 5 bases, J lost 4 bases, and 9 bases stayed unmatched. Germline V gene data show CDR1 as SEHNR and CDR2 as FQNEAQ (reference sequence). The CDR3 spans 16 residues. CDR3 DNA: TGTGCCAGCAGCCGTGGGCTAGCGGGGGCCGCAGATACGCAGTATTTT. Its protein is CASSRGLAGAADTQYF.

This clone was seen many times. The chain combines TRBV11-3 with TRBJ2-1, with 8 bases lining up with TRBD2. J was trimmed by 2 bases and V by 3 bases; bases with no gene match: 3. This CDR3 has 15 residues. Per the germline V gene, CDR1 is SGHNT and CDR2 is YENEEA. As DNA, the CDR3 is TGTGCCAGCAGCTTCAGCGGGGGCCCCTACAATGAGCAGTTCTTC. Amino acids: CASSFSGGPYNEQFF.

The V call is TRBV6-2 or TRBV6-3, the J call TRBJ1-1; 11 bases match TRBD1. The ends lost 5 bases at V and 5 bases at J; junction bases unmatched: 4. Germline V gives CDR1 MNHEY, CDR2 SVGEGT. This CDR3 is built from 14 residues. CDR3 in DNA: TGTGCCAGCAGTGGGACAGGGGGATGGACTGAAGCTTTCTTT. Translating it yields CASSGTGGWTEAFF.

V usage is TRBV5-6 and J usage is TRBJ1-2, with D tentatively TRBD1 (5 bases). The CDR3 is 17 residues long. V lost 0 bases and J 8 bases, leaving 23 bases between the germline ends. Germline V gives CDR1 SGHDT, CDR2 YYEEEE. As DNA, the CDR3 is TGTGCCAGCAGCTTGGGGGGGAGCAGTTTTATCGCGCTGGGCTACACCTTC. Protein product: CASSLGGSSFIALGYTF.

The CDR3 loop reads CASSLGDGYGYTF. The CDR3 DNA sequence: TGTGCCAGCAGCTTGGGGGACGGCTATGGCTACACCTTC. The V and J genes are TRBV5-6 and TRBJ1-2, with D possibly being TRBD1 (5 bases). There are 13 residues in the CDR3. The germline V gene has CDR1 SGHDT and CDR2 YYEEEE. V lost 0 bases, J lost 4 bases, and 7 bases lay in between.

V and J are TRBV7-9 and TRBJ2-1; 9 nucleotides match TRBD1. CDR1 is SEHNR and CDR2 is FQNEAQ in the germline V gene (reference sequence). The ends lost 5 bases at V and 5 bases at J; junction bases unmatched: 7. The CDR3 loop spans 15 amino acids. The CDR3 here is CASSPDRGGHNEQFF. The CDR3 bases are TGTGCCAGCAGCCCAGACAGGGGGGGCCACAATGAGCAGTTCTTC.

The chain joins TRBV2 to TRBJ1-2; 8 bases align to TRBD1. Germline V lookup: CDR1 SNHLY, CDR2 FYNNEI. J lost 4 bases, V lost 6 bases, and 7 bases had no gene match. The CDR3 totals 14 residues. The CDR3 region has the DNA TGTGCCAGCAGGGAGGACAGGGCGGCCTATGGCTACACCTTC. Translation: CASREDRAAYGYTF.

V is TRBV7-9 and J is TRBJ2-1, with TRBD2 matching 11 bases. Germline CDR1 reads SEHNR; CDR2 reads FQNEAQ (reference sequence). This CDR3 is built from 18 residues. V trimming: 5 bases; J trimming: 5 bases; junction bases outside the gene matches: 14. The CDR3 reads CASSRGTVRLAGNNEQFF. The CDR3 nucleotides read TGTGCCAGCAGCCGCGGGACAGTCCGACTAGCGGGAAACAATGAGCAGTTCTTC.

The CDR3 here is CASSPNVDYGYTF. CDR3 DNA sequence: TGTGCCAGCAGCCCCAATGTAGACTATGGCTACACCTTC. The chain is built from TRBV5-6 and TRBJ1-2; D unclear. Trimming shortened V by 4 bases and J by 3 bases, and 10 bases separated the two germline ends. The CDR3 contains 13 residues. Germline CDR1 and CDR2: SGHDT and YYEEEE.

The chain is built from TRBV3-1 (or the pseudogene TRBV3-2) and TRBJ2-1; 10 bases line up with TRBD2. V gave up 0 bases and J gave up 9 bases; unmatched junction bases: 8. From germline, CDR1 is LGHDT and CDR2 YNNKEL (reference sequence). The CDR3 consists of 16 residues. CDR3 in DNA: TGTGCCAGCAGCCAAGAATGGACTAGCGGAAGAAGTGAGCAGTTCTTC. Translated: CASSQEWTSGRSEQFF.

V gene TRBV27 combines with J gene TRBJ1-5; 8 nucleotides agree with TRBD1. Germline values: CDR1 MNHEY, CDR2 SMNVEV (reference sequence). Trimming removed 5 bases from V and 2 bases from J; junction bases left unmatched: 11. The length of the CDR3 is 17 residues. CDR3 in DNA: TGTGCCAGCAGTCTCGCACCACCGACAGGGGGCAATCAGCCCCAGCATTTT. It translates to CASSLAPPTGGNQPQHF.

The rearrangement joins TRBV5-1 to TRBJ2-3, with D perhaps matching TRBD2 (7 bases). Trimming took off 3 bases at V and 0 bases at J, with 26 bases between the two ends. The CDR3 loop spans 20 amino acids. Germline CDR1 and CDR2: SGHRS and YFSETQ. Here the CDR3 DNA reads TGCGCCAGCAGCTCGGGGGGCCGGGGGAGCGCGAAACATAGCACAGATACGCAGTATTTT. It translates to CASSSGGRGSAKHSTDTQYF.

This chain uses TRBV27 with TRBJ1-5; unclear D gene. The V end was cut by 9 bases, the J end by 2 bases, with 23 bases between. Germline V gene data show CDR1 as MNHEY and CDR2 as SMNVEV (reference sequence). The CDR3 extends over 17 amino acids. The CDR3 DNA reads as TGTGCCAGTAAACTAAGATCGCCTATGAGGGGCAATCAGCCCCAGCATTTT. Translated: CASKLRSPMRGNQPQHF.

The J gene is TRBJ1-4, the V gene TRBV6-5; 10 nucleotides match TRBD1. V shed 8 bases and J 10 bases; nucleotides not matched to a gene: 10. The CDR3 extends over 14 amino acids. The germline CDR1 and CDR2 sequences are MNHEY and SVGAGI. CDR3 sequence (DNA): TGTGCCAGCTTCAGACAGGGGGCGAGAGGAAAACTGTTTTTT. As protein: CASFRQGARGKLFF.

A few counts support this clone. The J gene is TRBJ1-6, the V gene TRBV18, with 7 nucleotides matching TRBD1. Trimming removed 4 bases from V and 6 bases from J; junction bases left unmatched: 6. Germline CDR1 KGHSH, CDR2 LQKENI. The CDR3 runs to 15 residues. The CDR3 DNA follows: TGTGCCAGCTCACGGGACAGTCCTCCTAATTCACCCCTCCACTTT. Translation: CASSRDSPPNSPLHF.

The chain carries TRBV28 and TRBJ2-5; TRBD1 might be the D (6 bases). The CDR3 has 15 amino acids. V dropped 4 bases and J dropped 1 base, with 13 bases sitting between them. CDR1 is MDHEN and CDR2 is SYDVKM in the germline V gene. The CDR3 sequence is CASSSTRGGQETQYF. DNA for the CDR3: TGTGCCAGCAGTTCTACTAGAGGGGGCCAAGAGACCCAGTACTTC.

This clone was seen a handful of times. The chain combines TRBV18 with TRBJ1-6; D ambiguous. CDR1 and CDR2 (germline): KGHSH, LQKENI. The length of the CDR3 is 13 residues. V lost 3 bases and J 0 bases, leaving 0 bases between the germline ends. As DNA, the CDR3 is TGTGCCAGCTCACCCTCCTATAATTCACCCCTCCACTTT. Protein sequence: CASSPSYNSPLHF.

The genes are TRBV19 and TRBJ2-5; maybe TRBD2 (5 bases). The V end was cut by 6 bases, the J end by 5 bases, with 16 bases between. This CDR3 is built from 14 residues. Germline V gives CDR1 LNHDA, CDR2 SQIVND (reference sequence). Written as DNA, the CDR3 is TGTGCCAGTAGCCCGAGGTGGGGAGCGGAGACCCAGTACTTC. It translates to CASSPRWGAETQYF.